This TCR beta chain came from a study of T-cell reconstitution after alpha-beta-depleted transplantation in children. Molecular barcoding with unique molecular identifiers was used for the TCRbeta library. TCRdb called the PCR reads again in MiXCR, with one record for every CDR3 protein. Of 190,000 or so distinct CDR3 sequences in the sample, roughly 15% were seen once. This clonotype has more than one count but fewer than ten. The CDR3 covers 15 residues. The V gene lost 0 bases and the J gene lost 4 bases, with 16 bases spanning the gap. Germline V gene lookup returns CDR1 DFQATT and CDR2 SNEGSKA (reference sequence).

Here the sequenced sample was PBMCs from the stem cell graft donor, taken from the stem cell graft. This sequence originates from a human donor who donated a stem cell graft to a child with acute lymphoblastic leukemia. J is TRBJ2-7 and V is TRBV20-1; weak D call: TRBD2 (5 bases). CDR3 sequence (DNA): TGCAGTGCTAGAGATGACATCGGCGCGGGTTACGAGCAGTACTTC. Its translation is CSARDDIGAGYEQYF.